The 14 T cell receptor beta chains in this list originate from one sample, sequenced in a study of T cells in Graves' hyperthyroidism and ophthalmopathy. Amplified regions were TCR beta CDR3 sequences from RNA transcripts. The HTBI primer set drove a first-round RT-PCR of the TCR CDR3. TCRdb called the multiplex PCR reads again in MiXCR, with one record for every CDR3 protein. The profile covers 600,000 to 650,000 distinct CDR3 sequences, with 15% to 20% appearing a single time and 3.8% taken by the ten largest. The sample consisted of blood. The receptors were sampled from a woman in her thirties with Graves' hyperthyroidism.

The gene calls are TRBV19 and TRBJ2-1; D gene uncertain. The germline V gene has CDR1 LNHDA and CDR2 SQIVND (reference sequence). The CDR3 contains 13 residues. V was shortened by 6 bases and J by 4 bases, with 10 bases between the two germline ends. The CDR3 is CASSELLYNEQFF. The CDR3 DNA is TGTGCCAGTAGCGAGTTACTATACAATGAGCAGTTCTTC.

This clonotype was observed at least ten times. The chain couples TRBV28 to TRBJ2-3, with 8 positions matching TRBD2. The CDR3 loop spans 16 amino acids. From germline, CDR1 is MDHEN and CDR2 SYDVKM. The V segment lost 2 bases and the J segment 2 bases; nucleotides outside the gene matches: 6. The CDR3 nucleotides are TGTGCCAGCAGTTTACAGGCGGGAGGCATCACAGATACGCAGTATTTT. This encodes CASSLQAGGITDTQYF.

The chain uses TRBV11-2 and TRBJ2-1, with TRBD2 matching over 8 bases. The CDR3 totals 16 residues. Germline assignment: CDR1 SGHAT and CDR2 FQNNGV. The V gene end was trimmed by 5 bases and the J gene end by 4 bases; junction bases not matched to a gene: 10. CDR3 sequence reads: CASSILVQREYNEQFF. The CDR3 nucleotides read TGTGCCAGCAGCATCCTCGTGCAGCGGGAGTACAATGAGCAGTTCTTC. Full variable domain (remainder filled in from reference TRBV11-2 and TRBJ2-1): EAGVAQSPRYKIIEKRQSVAFWCNPISGHATLYWYQQILGQGPKLLIQFQNNGVVDDSQLPKDRFSAERLKGVDSTLKIQPAKLEDSAVYLCASSILVQREYNEQFFGPGTRLTVL.

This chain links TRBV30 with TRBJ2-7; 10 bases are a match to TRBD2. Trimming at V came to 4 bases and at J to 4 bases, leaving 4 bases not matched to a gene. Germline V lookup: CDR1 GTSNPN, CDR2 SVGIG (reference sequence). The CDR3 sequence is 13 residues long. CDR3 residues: CAWKVAGGYEQYF. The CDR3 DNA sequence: TGTGCCTGGAAAGTAGCGGGAGGATACGAGCAGTACTTC.

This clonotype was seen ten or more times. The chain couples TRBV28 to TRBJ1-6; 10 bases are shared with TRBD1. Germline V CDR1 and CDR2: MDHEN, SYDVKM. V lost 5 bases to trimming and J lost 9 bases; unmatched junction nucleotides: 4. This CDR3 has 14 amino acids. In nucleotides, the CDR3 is TGTGCCAGCAGTCGGACAGGGGGAGGTTCACCCCTCCACTTT. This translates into CASSRTGGGSPLHF.

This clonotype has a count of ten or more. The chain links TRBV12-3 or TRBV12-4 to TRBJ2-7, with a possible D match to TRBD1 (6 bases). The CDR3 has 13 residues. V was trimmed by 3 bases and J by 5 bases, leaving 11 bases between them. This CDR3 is CASSLMGADEQYF. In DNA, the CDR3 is TGTGCCAGCAGTTTGATGGGGGCGGACGAGCAGTACTTC.

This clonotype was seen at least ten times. CDR3 coding DNA: TGCAGTGCTAGTGAGGCGGGGGGCAATGAGCAGTTCTTC. This translates into CSASEAGGNEQFF. This chain links TRBV20-1 with TRBJ2-1; 8 nucleotides match TRBD2. V lost 3 bases, J lost 6 bases, and 4 bases stayed unmatched. There are 13 residues in the CDR3. Germline assignment: CDR1 DFQATT and CDR2 SNEGSKA (reference sequence).

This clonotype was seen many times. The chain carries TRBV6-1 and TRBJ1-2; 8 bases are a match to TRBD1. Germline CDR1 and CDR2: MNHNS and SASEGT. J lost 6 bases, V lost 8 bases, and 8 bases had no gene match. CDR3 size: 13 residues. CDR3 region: CASGGAGGNGYTF. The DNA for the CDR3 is TGTGCCAGCGGAGGGGCAGGGGGCAATGGCTACACCTTC.

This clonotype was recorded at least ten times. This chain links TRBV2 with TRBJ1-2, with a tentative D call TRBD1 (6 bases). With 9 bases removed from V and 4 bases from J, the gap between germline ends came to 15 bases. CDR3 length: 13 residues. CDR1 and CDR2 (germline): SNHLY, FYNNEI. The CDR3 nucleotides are TGTGCCAGAACGACAGGCGCACTCTATGGCTACACCTTC. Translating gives CARTTGALYGYTF. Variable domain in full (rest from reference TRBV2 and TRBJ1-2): EPEVTQTPSHQVTQMGQEVILRCVPISNHLYFYWYRQILGQKVEFLVSFYNNEISEKSEIFDDQFSVERPDGSNFTLKIRSTKLEDSAMYFCARTTGALYGYTFGSGTRLTVV.

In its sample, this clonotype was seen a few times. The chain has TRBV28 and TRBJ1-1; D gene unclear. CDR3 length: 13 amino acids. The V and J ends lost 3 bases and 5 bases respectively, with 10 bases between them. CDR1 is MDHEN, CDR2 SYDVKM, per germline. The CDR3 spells CASSLWAPTEAFF. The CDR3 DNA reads TGTGCCAGCAGTTTGTGGGCCCCTACTGAAGCTTTCTTT.

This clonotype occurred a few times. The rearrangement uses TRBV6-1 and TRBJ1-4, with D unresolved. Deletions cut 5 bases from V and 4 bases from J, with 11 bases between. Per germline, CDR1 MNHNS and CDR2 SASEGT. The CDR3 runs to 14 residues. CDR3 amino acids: CASSLRGNNEKLFF. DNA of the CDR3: TGTGCCAGCAGTTTGCGAGGAAATAATGAAAAACTGTTTTTT.

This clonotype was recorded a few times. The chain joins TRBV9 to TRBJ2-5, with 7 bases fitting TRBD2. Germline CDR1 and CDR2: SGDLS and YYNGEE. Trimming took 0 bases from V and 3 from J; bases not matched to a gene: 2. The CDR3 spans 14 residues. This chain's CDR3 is CASSVDAGEETQYF. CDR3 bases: TGTGCCAGCAGCGTAGACGCGGGAGAAGAGACCCAGTACTTC.

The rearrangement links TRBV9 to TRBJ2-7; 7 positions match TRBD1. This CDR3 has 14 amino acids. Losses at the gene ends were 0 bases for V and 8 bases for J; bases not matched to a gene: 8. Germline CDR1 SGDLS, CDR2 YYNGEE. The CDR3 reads CASSVGQGPGKQYF. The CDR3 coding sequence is TGTGCCAGCAGCGTAGGACAGGGACCGGGGAAGCAGTACTTC. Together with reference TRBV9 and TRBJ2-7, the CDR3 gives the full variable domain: DSGVTQTPKHLITATGQRVTLRCSPRSGDLSVYWYQQSLDQGLQFLIQYYNGEERAKGNILERFSAQQFPDLHSELNLSSLELGDSALYFCASSVGQGPGKQYFGPGTRLTVT.

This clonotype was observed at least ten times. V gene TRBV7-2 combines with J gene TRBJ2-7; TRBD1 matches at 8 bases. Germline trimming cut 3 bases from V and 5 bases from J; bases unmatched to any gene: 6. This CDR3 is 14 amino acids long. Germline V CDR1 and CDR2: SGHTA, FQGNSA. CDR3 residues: CASSFQGAVDEQYF. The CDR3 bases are TGTGCCAGCAGCTTCCAGGGGGCAGTCGACGAGCAGTACTTC.